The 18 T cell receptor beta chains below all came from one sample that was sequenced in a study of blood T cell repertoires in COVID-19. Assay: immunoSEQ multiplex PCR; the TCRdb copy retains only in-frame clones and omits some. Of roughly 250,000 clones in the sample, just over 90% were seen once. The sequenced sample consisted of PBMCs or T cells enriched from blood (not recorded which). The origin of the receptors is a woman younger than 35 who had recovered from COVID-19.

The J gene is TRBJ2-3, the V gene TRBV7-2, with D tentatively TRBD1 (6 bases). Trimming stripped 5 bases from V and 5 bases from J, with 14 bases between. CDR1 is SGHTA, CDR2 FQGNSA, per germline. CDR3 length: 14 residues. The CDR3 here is CASSQAGVIDTQYF. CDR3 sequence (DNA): TGTGCCAGCAGCCAGGCAGGGGTAATAGATACGCAGTATTTT.

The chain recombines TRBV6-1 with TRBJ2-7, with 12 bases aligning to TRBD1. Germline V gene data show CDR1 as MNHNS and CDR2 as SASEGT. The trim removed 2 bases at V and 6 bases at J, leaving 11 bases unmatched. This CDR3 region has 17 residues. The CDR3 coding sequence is TGTGCCAGCAGTGAATGGGGGCATGGGACAGGGGGCTCCGAGCAGTACTTC. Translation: CASSEWGHGTGGSEQYF.

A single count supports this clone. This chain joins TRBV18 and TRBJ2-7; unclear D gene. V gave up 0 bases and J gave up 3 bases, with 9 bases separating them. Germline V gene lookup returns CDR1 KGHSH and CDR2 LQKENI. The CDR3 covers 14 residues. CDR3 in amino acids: CASSPPNSNYEQYF. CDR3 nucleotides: TGTGCCAGCTCACCACCTAACAGCAACTACGAGCAGTACTTC. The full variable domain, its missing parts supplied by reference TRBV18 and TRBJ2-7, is NAGVMQNPRHLVRRRGQEARLRCSPMKGHSHVYWYRQLPEEGLKFMVYLQKENIIDESGMPKERFSAEFPKEGPSILRIQQVVRGDSAAYFCASSPPNSNYEQYFGPGTRLTVT.

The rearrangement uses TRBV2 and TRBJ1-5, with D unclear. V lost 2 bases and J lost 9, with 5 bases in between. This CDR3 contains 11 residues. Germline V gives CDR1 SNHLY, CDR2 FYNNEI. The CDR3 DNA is TGTGCCAGCAGTGAATCAGGGCCCCAGCATTTT. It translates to CASSESGPQHF.

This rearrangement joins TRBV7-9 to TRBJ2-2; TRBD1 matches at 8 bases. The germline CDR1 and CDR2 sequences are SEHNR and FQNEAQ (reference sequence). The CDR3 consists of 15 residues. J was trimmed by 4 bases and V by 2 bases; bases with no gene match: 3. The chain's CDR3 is CASSLTGGGTGELFF. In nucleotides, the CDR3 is TGTGCCAGCAGCTTAACAGGGGGAGGCACCGGGGAGCTGTTTTTT.

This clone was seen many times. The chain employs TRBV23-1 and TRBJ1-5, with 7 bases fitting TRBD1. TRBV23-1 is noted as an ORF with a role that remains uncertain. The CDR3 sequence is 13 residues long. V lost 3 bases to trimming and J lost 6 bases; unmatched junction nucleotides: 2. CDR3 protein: CASSQAGGQPQHF. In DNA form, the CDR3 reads TGCGCCAGCAGTCAGGCAGGGGGTCAGCCCCAGCATTTT.

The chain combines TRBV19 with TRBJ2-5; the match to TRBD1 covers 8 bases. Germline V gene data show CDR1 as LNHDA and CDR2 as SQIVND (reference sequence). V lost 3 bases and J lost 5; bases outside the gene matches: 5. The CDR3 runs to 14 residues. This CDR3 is CASSITGGGETQYF. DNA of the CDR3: TGTGCCAGTAGTATTACAGGGGGTGGGGAGACCCAGTACTTC.

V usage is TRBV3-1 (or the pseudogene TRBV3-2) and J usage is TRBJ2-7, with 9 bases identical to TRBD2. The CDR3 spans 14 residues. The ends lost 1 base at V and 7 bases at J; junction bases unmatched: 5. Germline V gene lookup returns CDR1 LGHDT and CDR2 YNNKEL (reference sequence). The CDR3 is CASSQGTSASEQYF. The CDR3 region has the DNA TGTGCCAGCAGCCAAGGGACTAGCGCTTCGGAGCAGTACTTC.

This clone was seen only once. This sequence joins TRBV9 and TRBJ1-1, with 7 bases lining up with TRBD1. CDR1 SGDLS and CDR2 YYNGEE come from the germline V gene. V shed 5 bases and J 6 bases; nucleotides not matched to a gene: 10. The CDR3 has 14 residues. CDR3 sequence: CASSYIGQGAEAFF. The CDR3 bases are TGTGCCAGCAGTTATATCGGGCAGGGGGCTGAAGCTTTCTTT.

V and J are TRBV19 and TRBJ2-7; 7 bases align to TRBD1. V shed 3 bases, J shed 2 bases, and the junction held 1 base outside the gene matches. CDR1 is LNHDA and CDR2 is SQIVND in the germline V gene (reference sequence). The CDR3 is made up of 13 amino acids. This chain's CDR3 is CASSMTGPYEQYF. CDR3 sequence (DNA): TGTGCCAGTAGTATGACAGGGCCCTACGAGCAGTACTTC. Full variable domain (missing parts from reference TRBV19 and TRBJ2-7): DGGITQSPKYLFRKEGQNVTLSCEQNLNHDAMYWYRQDPGQGLRLIYYSQIVNDFQKGDIAEGYSVSREKKESFPLTVTSAQKNPTAFYLCASSMTGPYEQYFGPGTRLTVT.

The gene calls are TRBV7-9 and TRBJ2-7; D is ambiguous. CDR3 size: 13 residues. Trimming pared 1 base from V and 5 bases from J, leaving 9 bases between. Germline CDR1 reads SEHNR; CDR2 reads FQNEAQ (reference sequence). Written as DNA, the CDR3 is TGTGCCAGCAGCTTAGTTTCAGCGCACGAGCAGTACTTC. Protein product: CASSLVSAHEQYF.

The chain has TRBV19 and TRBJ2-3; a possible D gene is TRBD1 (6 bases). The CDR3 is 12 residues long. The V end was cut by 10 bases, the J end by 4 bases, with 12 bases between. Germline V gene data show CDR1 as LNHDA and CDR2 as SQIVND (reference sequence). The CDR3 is CATGQSPDTQYF. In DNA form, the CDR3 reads TGTGCCACCGGACAGTCGCCAGATACGCAGTATTTT.

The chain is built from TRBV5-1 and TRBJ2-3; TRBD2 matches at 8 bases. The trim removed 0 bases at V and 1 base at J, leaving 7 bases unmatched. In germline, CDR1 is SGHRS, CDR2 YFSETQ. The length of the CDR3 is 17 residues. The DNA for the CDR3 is TGCGCCAGCAGCTTGGAAGCGTTGACTAGCGGCACAGATACGCAGTATTTT. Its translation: CASSLEALTSGTDTQYF.

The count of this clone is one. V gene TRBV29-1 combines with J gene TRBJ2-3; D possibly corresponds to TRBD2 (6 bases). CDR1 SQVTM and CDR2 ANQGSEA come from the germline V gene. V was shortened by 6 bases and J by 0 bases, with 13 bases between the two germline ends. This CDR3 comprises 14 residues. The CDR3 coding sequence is TGCAGCGTCGGAGCTGGGACTAGCACAGATACGCAGTATTTT. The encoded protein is CSVGAGTSTDTQYF.

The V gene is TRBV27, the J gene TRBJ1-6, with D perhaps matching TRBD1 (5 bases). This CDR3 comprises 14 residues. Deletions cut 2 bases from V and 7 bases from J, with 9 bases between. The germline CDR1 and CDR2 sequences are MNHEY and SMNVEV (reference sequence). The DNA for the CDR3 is TGTGCCAGCAGTTTAGGCAGGGCAAATTCACCCCTCCACTTT. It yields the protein CASSLGRANSPLHF.

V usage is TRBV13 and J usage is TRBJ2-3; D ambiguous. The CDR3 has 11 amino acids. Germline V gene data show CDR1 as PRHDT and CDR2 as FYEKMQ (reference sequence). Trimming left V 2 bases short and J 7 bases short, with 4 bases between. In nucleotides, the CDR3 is TGTGCCAGCAGCTTATCTAATACGCAGTATTTT. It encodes CASSLSNTQYF.

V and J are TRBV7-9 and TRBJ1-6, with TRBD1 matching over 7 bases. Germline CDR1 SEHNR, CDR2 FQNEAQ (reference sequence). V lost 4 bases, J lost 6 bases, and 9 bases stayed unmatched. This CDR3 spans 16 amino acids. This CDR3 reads CASSWLLGQSNSPLHF. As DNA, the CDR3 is TGTGCCAGCAGCTGGCTCCTGGGACAGAGTAATTCACCCCTCCACTTT. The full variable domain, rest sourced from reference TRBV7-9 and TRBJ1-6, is DTGVSQNPRHKITKRGQNVTFRCDPISEHNRLYWYRQTLGQGPEFLTYFQNEAQLEKSRLLSDRFSAERPKGSFSTLEIQRTEQGDSAMYLCASSWLLGQSNSPLHFGNGTRLTVT.

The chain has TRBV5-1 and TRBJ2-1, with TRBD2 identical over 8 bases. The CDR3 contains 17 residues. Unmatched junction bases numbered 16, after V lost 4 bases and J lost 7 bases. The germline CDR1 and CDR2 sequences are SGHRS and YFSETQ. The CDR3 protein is CASSRLSGREAGNEQFF. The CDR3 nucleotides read TGCGCCAGCAGCCGCCTTTCCGGGCGGGAGGCAGGAAATGAGCAGTTCTTC.